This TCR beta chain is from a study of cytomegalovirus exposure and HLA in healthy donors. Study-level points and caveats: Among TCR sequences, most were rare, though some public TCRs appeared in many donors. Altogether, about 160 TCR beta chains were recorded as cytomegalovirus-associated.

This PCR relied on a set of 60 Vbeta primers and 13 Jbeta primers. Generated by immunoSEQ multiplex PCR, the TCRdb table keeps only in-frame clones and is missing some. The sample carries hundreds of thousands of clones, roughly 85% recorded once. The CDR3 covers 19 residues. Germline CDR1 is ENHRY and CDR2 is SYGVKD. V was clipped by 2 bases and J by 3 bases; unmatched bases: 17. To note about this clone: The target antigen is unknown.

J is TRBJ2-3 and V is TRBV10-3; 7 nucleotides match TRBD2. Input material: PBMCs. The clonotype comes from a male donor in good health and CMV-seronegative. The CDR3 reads CAISEVVLAEEDWTDTQYF. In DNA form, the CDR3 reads TGTGCCATCAGTGAGGTAGTCCTAGCGGAGGAGGATTGGACAGATACGCAGTATTTT.